A single sample is the source of the 18 T cell receptor beta chains below, sequenced in a study of blood T cell repertoires in COVID-19. Sequencing used immunoSEQ multiplex PCR; TCRdb keeps in-frame clones, though not all of them. The sample yields 70,000 to 95,000 clones, around nine tenths seen once. Specimen: peripheral blood. The receptors stem from a man between 45 and 60 years old with acute or convalescent COVID-19.

This chain uses TRBV7-2 with TRBJ2-2; D not certain. V was trimmed by 1 base and J by 6 bases, leaving 6 bases between them. The CDR3 covers 13 residues. CDR1 is SGHTA, CDR2 FQGNSA, per germline. This CDR3 is CASSLVWPGELFF. The CDR3 DNA reads as TGTGCCAGCAGCTTAGTGTGGCCCGGGGAGCTGTTTTTT.

The chain recombines TRBV7-9 with TRBJ1-1; 10 bases match TRBD1. Germline V gene lookup returns CDR1 SEHNR and CDR2 FQNEAQ (reference sequence). The CDR3 length is 14 residues. V gave up 5 bases and J gave up 3 bases; unmatched junction bases: 3. Written as DNA, the CDR3 is TGTGCCAGCAGCCGACAGGGGGCTTACACTGAAGCTTTCTTT. It yields the protein CASSRQGAYTEAFF.

J is TRBJ2-5 and V is TRBV11-1, with 7 bases fitting TRBD1. V lost 5 bases, J lost 2 bases, and 8 bases stayed unmatched. CDR1 and CDR2 from the germline V gene are SGHAT and FQDESV (reference sequence). The CDR3 consists of 15 residues. The CDR3 region has the DNA TGTGCCAGCAGCCCCTCAGGACAGGTACAAGAGACCCAGTACTTC. Translating it yields CASSPSGQVQETQYF.

CDR3 sequence: CASTQLAPGELFF. The CDR3 nucleotides read TGTGCCAGCACCCAACTAGCCCCCGGGGAGCTGTTTTTT. The J gene is TRBJ2-2, the V gene TRBV11-2; maybe TRBD2 (6 bases). Germline CDR1 and CDR2: SGHAT and FQNNGV. Trimming took off 7 bases at V and 6 bases at J, with 12 bases between the two ends. The CDR3 spans 13 residues.

The genes are TRBV18 and TRBJ1-1; D might be TRBD1 (5 bases). Trimming removed 5 bases from V and 5 bases from J, with 12 bases in between. CDR3 length: 13 residues. From germline, CDR1 is KGHSH and CDR2 LQKENI. CDR3 DNA: TGTGCCAGCTCAGGGGCCGGGGGGACTGAAGCTTTCTTT. Translated, it gives CASSGAGGTEAFF.

J is TRBJ1-5 and V is TRBV6-6; TRBD1 matches at 7 bases. Germline trimming cut 6 bases from V and 8 bases from J; bases unmatched to any gene: 13. Germline CDR1 MNHNY, CDR2 SVGAGI (reference sequence). The CDR3 length is 15 residues. CDR3 nucleotides: TGTGCCAGCAGGTCCGACAGGGCCAGTTTGAAGCCCCAGCATTTT. Protein sequence: CASRSDRASLKPQHF.

The V and J genes are TRBV27 and TRBJ1-1; 9 bases map to TRBD1. The junction had 5 bases not matched to a gene; V was cut back by 6 bases and J by 6 bases. CDR3 size: 13 residues. Germline lookup yields CDR1 MNHEY and CDR2 SMNVEV (reference sequence). The DNA of the CDR3 is TGTGCCAGCAGGACAGGGGGATTTGCTGAAGCTTTCTTT. Its translation: CASRTGGFAEAFF.

The J gene is TRBJ2-6, the V gene TRBV18; 12 bases agree with TRBD2. The V gene's germline CDR1 is KGHSH and CDR2 LQKENI. The V gene end was trimmed by 4 bases and the J gene end by 0 bases; junction bases not matched to a gene: 13. This CDR3 is 21 amino acids long. The CDR3 loop reads CASSQWLAGGDVGSGANVLTF. The CDR3 DNA sequence: TGTGCCAGCTCACAGTGGCTAGCGGGAGGGGATGTTGGCTCTGGGGCCAACGTCCTGACTTTC. Drawing the rest from reference TRBV18 and TRBJ2-6, the complete variable domain is NAGVMQNPRHLVRRRGQEARLRCSPMKGHSHVYWYRQLPEEGLKFMVYLQKENIIDESGMPKERFSAEFPKEGPSILRIQQVVRGDSAAYFCASSQWLAGGDVGSGANVLTFGAGSRLTVL.

The chain uses TRBV7-2 and TRBJ1-5; 8 bases are a match to TRBD1. This CDR3 is built from 14 residues. The ends lost 6 bases at V and 6 bases at J; junction bases unmatched: 7. Germline V gene data show CDR1 as SGHTA and CDR2 as FQGNSA. CDR3 DNA: TGTGCCAGCAGACTGACAGGGGTAGCTCAGCCCCAGCATTTT. This gives the protein CASRLTGVAQPQHF. The variable domain in full, with the rest retrieved from reference TRBV7-2 and TRBJ1-5, is GAGVSQSPSNKVTEKGKDVELRCDPISGHTALYWYRQSLGQGLEFLIYFQGNSAPDKSGLPSDRFSAERTGGSVSTLTIQRTQQEDSAVYLCASRLTGVAQPQHFGDGTRLSIL.

The V and J genes are TRBV9 and TRBJ2-1; D remains ambiguous. Trimming took 0 bases from V and 4 from J, leaving 11 bases between them. From germline, CDR1 is SGDLS and CDR2 YYNGEE. The CDR3 runs 15 residues. The CDR3 sequence is CASSVGLQIYNEQFF. The CDR3, as DNA: TGTGCCAGCAGCGTAGGTCTCCAGATTTACAATGAGCAGTTCTTC.

The chain couples TRBV2 to TRBJ2-3; 9 bases line up with TRBD2. Trimming took 6 bases from V and 0 from J; bases not matched to a gene: 7. Germline V CDR1 and CDR2: SNHLY, FYNNEI. The CDR3 length is 16 residues. Here the CDR3 DNA reads TGTGCCAGCAGCGCCACGGGACTAGCTAGCACAGATACGCAGTATTTT. Protein sequence: CASSATGLASTDTQYF.

This chain connects TRBV7-2 to TRBJ1-2, with TRBD1 matching 8 bases. Trimming cost V 1 base and J 5 bases; bases outside gene matches: 12. The CDR3 runs 17 residues. CDR1 SGHTA and CDR2 FQGNSA come from the germline V gene. This CDR3 reads CASSLDNYDRGRYGYTF. The CDR3 DNA follows: TGTGCCAGCAGCTTAGATAATTACGACAGGGGAAGATATGGCTACACCTTC.

The chain couples TRBV4-1 to TRBJ2-1, with TRBD1 matching 8 bases. The ends lost 0 bases at V and 4 bases at J; junction bases unmatched: 5. This CDR3 has 16 residues. Germline lookup yields CDR1 MGHRA and CDR2 YSYEKL. As DNA, the CDR3 is TGCGCCAGCAGCCAAGAAGGGACAGGAGCTTACAATGAGCAGTTCTTC. Amino acids: CASSQEGTGAYNEQFF.

The rearrangement joins TRBV27 to TRBJ2-7; 8 nucleotides match TRBD1. The length of the CDR3 is 12 residues. Trimming at V came to 3 bases and at J to 12 bases, leaving 7 bases not matched to a gene. Germline V gene lookup returns CDR1 MNHEY and CDR2 SMNVEV (reference sequence). The CDR3 DNA sequence: TGTGCCAGCAGTTTGACAGGGGCCGAATGGTACGTC. Protein sequence: CASSLTGAEWYV.

This chain joins TRBV19 and TRBJ1-6; TRBD1 matches 8 bases. V was clipped by 1 base and J by 5 bases; unmatched bases: 1. The length of the CDR3 is 15 residues. The germline gives CDR1 LNHDA, CDR2 SQIVND (reference sequence). CDR3 DNA: TGTGCCAGTAGTATAGCAGGGGGCAATAATTCACCCCTCCACTTT. Translated: CASSIAGGNNSPLHF.

This clone was seen just once. CDR3 DNA sequence: TGTGCCAGCAGCCTCCCCAGCCCGAGAGGTGAGCAGTTCTTC. Translated: CASSLPSPRGEQFF. This chain joins TRBV5-6 and TRBJ2-1; D is undetermined. CDR1 and CDR2 from the germline V gene are SGHDT and YYEEEE. The CDR3 spans 14 residues. V shed 4 bases and J shed 9 bases, with 17 bases lying between them.

The V gene is TRBV4-1, the J gene TRBJ1-3, with TRBD1 matching over 8 bases. Germline V lookup: CDR1 MGHRA, CDR2 YSYEKL. CDR3 length: 16 residues. V gave up 2 bases and J gave up 0 bases; unmatched junction bases: 3. Here the CDR3 DNA reads TGCGCCAGCAGCCAACCGGGACAGGACTCTGGAAACACCATATATTTT. Its protein product is CASSQPGQDSGNTIYF.

The chain uses TRBV6-2 or TRBV6-3 and TRBJ1-1; 9 bases agree with TRBD1. Per the germline V gene, CDR1 is MNHEY and CDR2 is SVGEGT. V was pared by 6 bases and J by 5 bases, with 7 bases of the junction left unmatched. CDR3 length equals 14 residues. The CDR3 DNA sequence: TGTGCCAGCAGCCCATACAGGGGGCTAACTGAAGCTTTCTTT. It encodes CASSPYRGLTEAFF.